These 17 T cell receptor beta chains share one sample of origin, sequenced in a study of blood T cell repertoires in COVID-19. Produced via immunoSEQ multiplex PCR; TCRdb's table is partial and in-frame only. The sample carries 200,000 to 300,000 clones, about 83% recorded once. Sequences were obtained from peripheral blood. These receptors were taken from a human donor in a cohort sampled during active COVID-19.

This sequence joins TRBV11-1 and TRBJ2-7; the D gene is possibly TRBD2 (5 bases). Trimming pared 5 bases from V and 6 bases from J, leaving 17 bases between. Germline CDR1 is SGHAT and CDR2 is FQDESV (reference sequence). CDR3 length equals 14 residues. The CDR3 DNA follows: TGTGCCAGCAGCACTAGACCGATCTCAGGCGAGCAGTACTTC. It yields the protein CASSTRPISGEQYF.

V and J are TRBV3-1 (or the pseudogene TRBV3-2) and TRBJ2-7; no definite D call. CDR3 length: 14 residues. From germline, CDR1 is LGHDT and CDR2 YNNKEL (reference sequence). Trimming removed 3 bases from V and 6 bases from J, with 15 bases in between. CDR3 DNA: TGTGCCAGCAGCCATGCCCCCACCACGAGCGAGCAGTACTTC. It translates to CASSHAPTTSEQYF.

The chain links TRBV5-1 to TRBJ2-3; 9 positions match TRBD1. This CDR3 contains 14 residues. Germline CDR1 reads SGHRS; CDR2 reads YFSETQ. The trim removed 4 bases at V and 5 bases at J, leaving 5 bases unmatched. As DNA, the CDR3 is TGCGCCAGCAGCCTAGGGACAGGGCGAGATACGCAGTATTTT. Translated: CASSLGTGRDTQYF.

The chain links TRBV7-9 to TRBJ1-1; D gene unclear. This CDR3 region has 14 residues. Germline V gives CDR1 SEHNR, CDR2 FQNEAQ (reference sequence). V shed 3 bases and J shed 0 bases, with 8 bases lying between them. CDR3 coding DNA: TGTGCCAGCAGCTTCATTCAGATGAACACTGAAGCTTTCTTT. Protein: CASSFIQMNTEAFF.

Only one count was recorded for this clone. The J gene is TRBJ1-2, the V gene TRBV10-2, with TRBD1 identical over 9 bases. CDR3 length: 14 residues. The junction had 8 bases not matched to a gene; V was cut back by 7 bases and J by 5 bases. From germline, CDR1 is WSHSY and CDR2 SAAADI. CDR3 sequence: CASTAGQGPYGYTF. CDR3 DNA: TGCGCCAGCACTGCCGGACAGGGGCCTTATGGCTACACCTTC.

The chain has TRBV7-9 and TRBJ1-2; D unresolved. CDR3 length equals 15 residues. Germline CDR1 SEHNR, CDR2 FQNEAQ (reference sequence). The V end lost 0 bases, the J end lost 2 bases, and 10 bases lay between the germline ends. CDR3 in DNA: TGTGCCAGCAGCTTAGCGCAAGGAGTCAACTATGGCTACACCTTC. Protein sequence: CASSLAQGVNYGYTF.

The chain combines TRBV5-4 with TRBJ1-6; 11 bases are a match to TRBD1. The CDR3 contains 15 residues. Germline assignment: CDR1 SGHNT and CDR2 YYREEE (reference sequence). V was pared by 1 base and J by 9 bases, with 3 bases of the junction left unmatched. CDR3 sequence (DNA): TGTGCCAGCAGCTTGTGGACAGGGGGCACTTCACCCCTCCACTTT. Translation: CASSLWTGGTSPLHF.

This clone is a singleton in its sample. The chain carries TRBV28 and TRBJ1-5; 9 positions match TRBD1. Germline CDR1 reads MDHEN; CDR2 reads SYDVKM. The CDR3 runs to 15 residues. V was pared by 6 bases and J by 7 bases, with 10 bases of the junction left unmatched. The CDR3 loop reads CASRPWDRVQQPQHF. The CDR3 DNA follows: TGTGCCAGCAGGCCTTGGGACAGGGTCCAGCAGCCCCAGCATTTT.

The V gene is TRBV18, the J gene TRBJ2-7; no firm D call. The CDR3 runs to 14 residues. Between the trimmed V and J ends, which lost 6 bases and 0 bases, there was a span of 12 bases. CDR1 KGHSH and CDR2 LQKENI come from the germline V gene. The DNA of the CDR3 is TGTGCCAGCTCCCCGGGTCTGGGCTCCTACGAGCAGTACTTC. Translation gives CASSPGLGSYEQYF.

The chain uses TRBV5-5 and TRBJ1-1, with a weak D call TRBD1 (6 bases). This CDR3 spans 18 amino acids. Germline V gives CDR1 SGHKS, CDR2 YYEKEE (reference sequence). The V end lost 1 base, the J end lost 0 bases, and 19 bases lay between the germline ends. CDR3 protein: CASSLIHTRTVMNTEAFF. The CDR3 nucleotides are TGTGCCAGCAGCTTGATCCACACTCGGACAGTAATGAACACTGAAGCTTTCTTT.

The rearrangement links TRBV14 to TRBJ1-1, with TRBD1 identical over 9 bases. The J segment lost 4 bases and the V segment lost 6 bases, leaving 6 bases of the junction unmatched. The CDR3 is made up of 14 amino acids. CDR1 is SGHDN and CDR2 is FVKESK in the germline V gene. CDR3 in DNA: TGTGCCAGCAGTTACACAGGGGGCGGCACTGAAGCTTTCTTT. It specifies CASSYTGGGTEAFF.

V and J are TRBV24-1 and TRBJ1-4; 10 bases fit TRBD1. Germline assignment: CDR1 KGHDR and CDR2 SFDVKD. The CDR3 covers 15 residues. Trimming removed 3 bases from V and 6 bases from J; junction bases left unmatched: 3. CDR3 DNA sequence: TGTGCCACCAGTGATGACGGACAGGGGGATGAAAAACTGTTTTTT. Its translation: CATSDDGQGDEKLFF.

The chain combines TRBV5-1 with TRBJ2-6; D ambiguous. The CDR3 length is 14 residues. The V gene's germline CDR1 is SGHRS and CDR2 YFSETQ. Trimming took off 6 bases at V and 0 bases at J, with 7 bases between the two ends. DNA for the CDR3: TGCGCCAGCAAAATGAGCTCTGGGGCCAACGTCCTGACTTTC. Protein sequence: CASKMSSGANVLTF.

This chain links TRBV30 with TRBJ2-1, with TRBD2 matching 12 bases. The CDR3 runs to 15 residues. Germline V gene lookup returns CDR1 GTSNPN and CDR2 SVGIG (reference sequence). V shed 2 bases, J shed 8 bases, and the junction held 7 bases outside the gene matches. The DNA of the CDR3 is TGTGCCTGGAGTTCCCCTAGCGGGGGGGCCGATGAGCAGTTCTTC. Residues: CAWSSPSGGADEQFF.

This chain joins TRBV9 and TRBJ1-1; D ambiguous. Trimming pared 0 bases from V and 0 bases from J, leaving 12 bases between. Germline-derived CDR1 and CDR2 are SGDLS and YYNGEE. The CDR3 length is 16 residues. The CDR3 loop is CASSVGRSRMNTEAFF. Here the CDR3 DNA reads TGTGCCAGCAGCGTAGGGAGGAGTCGCATGAACACTGAAGCTTTCTTT.

V and J are TRBV18 and TRBJ2-7; D unresolved. CDR1 and CDR2 from the germline V gene are KGHSH and LQKENI. The ends were cut back, 0 bases at V and 0 bases at J, with 3 bases in the middle. This CDR3 is built from 13 residues. This CDR3 is CASSPPLSYEQYF. The DNA of the CDR3 is TGTGCCAGCTCACCACCTCTCTCCTACGAGCAGTACTTC.

The CDR3 nucleotides read TGTGCCAGCAGTTTAATTGGGGACAGGGACCAGCCCCAGCATTTT. Its protein is CASSLIGDRDQPQHF. The gene calls are TRBV27 and TRBJ1-5, with 9 nucleotides matching TRBD1. Germline CDR1 reads MNHEY; CDR2 reads SMNVEV (reference sequence). This CDR3 spans 15 amino acids. V trimming: 2 bases; J trimming: 7 bases; junction bases outside the gene matches: 6.